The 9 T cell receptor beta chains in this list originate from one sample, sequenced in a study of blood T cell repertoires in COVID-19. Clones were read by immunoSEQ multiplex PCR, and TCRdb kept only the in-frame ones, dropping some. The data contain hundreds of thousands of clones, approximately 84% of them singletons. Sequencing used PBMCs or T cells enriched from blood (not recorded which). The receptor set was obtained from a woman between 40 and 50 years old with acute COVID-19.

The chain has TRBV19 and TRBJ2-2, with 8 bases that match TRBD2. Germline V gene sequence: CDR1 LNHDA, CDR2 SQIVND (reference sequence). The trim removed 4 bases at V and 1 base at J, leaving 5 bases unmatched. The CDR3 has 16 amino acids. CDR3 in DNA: TGTGCCAGTAGTACGAATCTAGCGGGGAACACCGGGGAGCTGTTTTTT. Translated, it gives CASSTNLAGNTGELFF. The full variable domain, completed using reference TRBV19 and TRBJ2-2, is DGGITQSPKYLFRKEGQNVTLSCEQNLNHDAMYWYRQDPGQGLRLIYYSQIVNDFQKGDIAEGYSVSREKKESFPLTVTSAQKNPTAFYLCASSTNLAGNTGELFFGEGSRLTVL.

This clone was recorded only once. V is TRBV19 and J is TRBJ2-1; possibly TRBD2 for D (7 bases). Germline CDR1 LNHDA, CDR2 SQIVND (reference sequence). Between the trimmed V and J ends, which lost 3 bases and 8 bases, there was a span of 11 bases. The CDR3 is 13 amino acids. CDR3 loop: CASSIQGRDEQFF. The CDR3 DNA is TGTGCCAGTAGTATTCAGGGGAGGGATGAGCAGTTCTTC.

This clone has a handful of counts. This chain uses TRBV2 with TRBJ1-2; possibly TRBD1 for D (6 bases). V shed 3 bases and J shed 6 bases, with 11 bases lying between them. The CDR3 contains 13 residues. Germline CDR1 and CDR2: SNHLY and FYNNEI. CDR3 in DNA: TGTGCCAGCAGTGATGGGGCAGGGGATGGCTACACCTTC. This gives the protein CASSDGAGDGYTF.

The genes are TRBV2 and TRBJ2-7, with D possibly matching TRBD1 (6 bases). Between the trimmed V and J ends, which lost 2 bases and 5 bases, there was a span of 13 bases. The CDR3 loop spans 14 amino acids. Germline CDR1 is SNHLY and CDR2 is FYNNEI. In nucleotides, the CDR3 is TGTGCCAGCAGTGAACAGGGGCAGGATCACGAGCAGTACTTC. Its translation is CASSEQGQDHEQYF.

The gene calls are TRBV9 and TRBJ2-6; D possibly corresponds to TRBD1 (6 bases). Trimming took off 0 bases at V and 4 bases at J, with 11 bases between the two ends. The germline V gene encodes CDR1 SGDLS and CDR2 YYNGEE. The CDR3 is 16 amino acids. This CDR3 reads CASSVGAGTGANVLTF. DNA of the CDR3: TGTGCCAGCAGCGTAGGTGCCGGGACAGGGGCCAACGTCCTGACTTTC.

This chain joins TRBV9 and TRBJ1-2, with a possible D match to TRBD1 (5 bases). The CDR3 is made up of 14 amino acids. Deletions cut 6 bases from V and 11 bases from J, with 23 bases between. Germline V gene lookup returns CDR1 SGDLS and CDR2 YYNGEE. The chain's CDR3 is CASTSGGASMGYTF. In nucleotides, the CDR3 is TGTGCCAGCACGTCAGGCGGGGCCTCTATGGGGTACACCTTC.

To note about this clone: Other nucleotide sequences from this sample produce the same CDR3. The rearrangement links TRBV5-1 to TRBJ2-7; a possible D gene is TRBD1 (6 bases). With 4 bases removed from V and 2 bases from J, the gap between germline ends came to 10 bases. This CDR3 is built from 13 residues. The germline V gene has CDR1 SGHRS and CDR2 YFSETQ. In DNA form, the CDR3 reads TGCGCCAGCAGCCTCGGGACACCCTACGAGCAGTACTTC. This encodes CASSLGTPYEQYF.

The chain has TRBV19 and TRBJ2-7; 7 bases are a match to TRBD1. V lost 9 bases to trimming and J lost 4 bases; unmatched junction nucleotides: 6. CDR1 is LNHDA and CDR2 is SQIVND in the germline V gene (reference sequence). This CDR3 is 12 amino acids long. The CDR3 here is CARTGYPYEQYF. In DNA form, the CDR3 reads TGTGCCAGGACAGGGTACCCTTACGAGCAGTACTTC.

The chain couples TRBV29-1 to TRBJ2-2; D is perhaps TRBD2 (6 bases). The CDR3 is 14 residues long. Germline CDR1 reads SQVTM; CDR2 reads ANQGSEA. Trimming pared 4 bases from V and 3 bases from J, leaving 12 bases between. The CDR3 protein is CSVGSGAYTGELFF. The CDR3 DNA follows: TGCAGCGTTGGTTCGGGAGCGTACACCGGGGAGCTGTTTTTT.